Listed below are T cell receptor beta chains from one sample, sequenced in a study of blood T cell repertoires in COVID-19. Sequencing used immunoSEQ multiplex PCR; TCRdb keeps in-frame clones, though not all of them. The sample shows 200,000 or so clones, 86% of them seen only once. The sample consisted of peripheral blood. These receptors were collected from a woman aged 45-59 years with acute or convalescent COVID-19. CDR3s include the opening cysteine and the closing phenylalanine or tryptophan. A D gene is named only where the DNA matches it firmly. Clone size is stated in some rows and not others, as once, few, many or a class when expanded.

D,size,V,J,DNA,CDR3
TRBD2,once,TRBV7-2,TRBJ2-5,TGTGCCAGCAGTCGTTCTAGCGGGAGATCGGGAGAGACCCAGTACTTC,CASSRSSGRSGETQYF
-,-,TRBV30,TRBJ1-2,TGTGCCTGGAGTTCCCAGGTGGGCTATGGCTACACCTTC,CAWSSQVGYGYTF
-,few,TRBV25-1,TRBJ1-2,TGTGCCAGCAGTGTGGCCAGCTATGGCTACACCTTC,CASSVASYGYTF
-,-,TRBV3-1/TRBV3-2,TRBJ2-1,TGTGCCAGCAGCCATAGCGGCAATGAGCAGTTCTTC,CASSHSGNEQFF
TRBD1,-,TRBV19,TRBJ1-5,TGTGCCAGTAGCAGACAGGGGCAGCCCCAGCATTTT,CASSRQGQPQHF
TRBD2,once,TRBV4-1,TRBJ2-1,TGCGCCAGCAGCCAAGTGTCAAGCGGGGACTACAATGAGCAGTTCTTC,CASSQVSSGDYNEQFF
-,-,TRBV4-3,TRBJ2-3,TGCGCCAGCAGCCAAGTGCGGGGAACAGGCCCAGATACGCAGTATTTT,CASSQVRGTGPDTQYF
-,-,TRBV20-1,TRBJ1-1,TGCAGTGCTCCTACCCGCACTGAAGCTTTCTTT,CSAPTRTEAFF
TRBD2,-,TRBV9,TRBJ2-1,TGTGCCAGCAGCCACTCCCCTAGCGGGAGATATAATGAGCAGTTCTTC,CASSHSPSGRYNEQFF
TRBD1,once,TRBV7-2,TRBJ1-4,TGTGCCAGCAGGGAGTCCGGGACAGCTAATGAAAAACTGTTTTTT,CASRESGTANEKLFF
-,-,TRBV6-1,TRBJ1-1,TGTGCCAGCAGTGACCAGGTGAACACTGAAGCTTTCTTT,CASSDQVNTEAFF
TRBD2,once,TRBV19,TRBJ2-3,TGTGCCAGTAGTCCGACTAGCCCCAACACAGATACGCAGTATTTT,CASSPTSPNTDTQYF
-,-,TRBV9,TRBJ1-3,TGTGCCAGCAGCGGGGGAGGAGGGGACGCTGGAAACACCATATATTTT,CASSGGGGDAGNTIYF
-,few,TRBV14,TRBJ2-2,TGTGCCAGCAGCCAAGCCAGGGGCACCGGGGAGCTGTTTTTT,CASSQARGTGELFF
-,-,TRBV6-2/TRBV6-3,TRBJ2-5,TGTGCCAGCAGTCCCGGCGGGACCCAGTACTTC,CASSPGGTQYF